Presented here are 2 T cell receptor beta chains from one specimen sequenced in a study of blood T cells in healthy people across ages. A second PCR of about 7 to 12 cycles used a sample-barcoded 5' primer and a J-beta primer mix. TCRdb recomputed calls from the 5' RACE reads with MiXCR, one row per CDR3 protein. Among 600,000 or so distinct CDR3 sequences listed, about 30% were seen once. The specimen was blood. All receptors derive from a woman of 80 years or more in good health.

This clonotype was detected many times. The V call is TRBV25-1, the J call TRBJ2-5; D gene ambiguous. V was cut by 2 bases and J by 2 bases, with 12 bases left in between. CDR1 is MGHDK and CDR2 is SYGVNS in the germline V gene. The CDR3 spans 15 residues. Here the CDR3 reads CASSEPGRAQETQYF. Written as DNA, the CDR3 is TGTGCCAGCAGTGAACCAGGCAGAGCTCAAGAGACCCAGTACTTC. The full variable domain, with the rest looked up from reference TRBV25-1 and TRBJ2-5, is EADIYQTPRYLVIGTGKKITLECSQTMGHDKMYWYQQDPGMELHLIHYSYGVNSTEKGDLSSESTVSRIRTEHFPLTLESARPSHTSQYLCASSEPGRAQETQYFGPGTRLLVL.

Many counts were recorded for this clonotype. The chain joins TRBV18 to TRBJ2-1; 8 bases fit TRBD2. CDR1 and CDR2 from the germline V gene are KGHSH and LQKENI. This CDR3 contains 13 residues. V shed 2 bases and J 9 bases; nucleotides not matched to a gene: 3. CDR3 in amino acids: CASSPVAGTEQFF. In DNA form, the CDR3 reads TGTGCCAGCTCACCAGTAGCGGGGACTGAGCAGTTCTTC.